Listed below are T cell receptor beta chains from one sample, sequenced in a study of cytomegalovirus exposure and HLA in healthy donors. Here immunoSEQ multiplex PCR was the method, and the copy in TCRdb shows in-frame clones only, minus some. The sample includes around 150,000 clones, more than 70% seen only once; the top ten take 10% to 12%. Sequencing was done on a sample of PBMCs. These receptors were collected from a man aged 18-30 years in good health and CMV-seropositive. The CDR3 runs from the conserved cysteine through the conserved F or W. Fields, in order: J gene, V gene, clone size, D gene, CDR3 protein, CDR3 DNA. A D gene is named only where the DNA matches it firmly. The size of a clone is reported for some rows only, either as once, few or many, or as a class for expanded clones.

TRBJ2-7	TRBV19	-	TRBD1	CASSTTGEGLKQYF	TGTGCCAGTAGTACCACAGGGGAAGGTTTAAAGCAGTACTTC
TRBJ1-5	TRBV7-2	-	-	CASSFGRVSNQPQHF	TGTGCCAGCAGCTTTGGCAGGGTTAGCAATCAGCCCCAGCATTTT
TRBJ1-2	TRBV5-8	-	-	CASSLDRVSGYTF	TGTGCCAGCAGCTTGGACAGGGTATCTGGCTACACCTTC
TRBJ1-1	TRBV5-1	-	-	CASSLDLEFTEAFF	TGCGCCAGCAGCTTGGATCTGGAGTTTACTGAAGCTTTCTTT
TRBJ2-2	TRBV9	-	TRBD1	CASSSQGYTGELFF	TGTGCCAGCAGTTCACAGGGGTACACCGGGGAGCTGTTTTTT
TRBJ2-1	TRBV7-8	-	-	CASSPGWSSYNEQFF	TGTGCCAGCAGCCCCGGATGGAGCTCCTACAATGAGCAGTTCTTC
TRBJ2-1	TRBV7-8	few	-	CASSPSGNYNEQFF	TGTGCCAGCAGCCCAAGCGGAAACTACAATGAGCAGTTCTTC
TRBJ2-3	TRBV30	-	-	CAWSVQGTQYF	TGTGCCTGGAGTGTACAGGGTACGCAGTATTTT
TRBJ1-1	TRBV7-8	once	-	CASRAGSRNTEAFF	TGTGCCAGCAGGGCAGGGTCTCGGAACACTGAAGCTTTCTTT
TRBJ1-1	TRBV10-3	-	TRBD1	CAIKQGANTEAFF	TGTGCCATAAAACAGGGGGCGAATACTGAAGCTTTCTTT
TRBJ2-3	TRBV5-8	-	-	CASSTGFQSTDTQYF	TGTGCCAGCAGCACAGGCTTTCAGAGCACAGATACGCAGTATTTT
TRBJ2-1	TRBV2	once	TRBD2	CASSVAGLLYNEQFF	TGTGCCAGCAGTGTAGCGGGACTCCTTTACAATGAGCAGTTCTTC
TRBJ2-1	TRBV25-1	-	-	CASSEYLGGTDEQFF	TGTGCCAGCAGTGAATATTTGGGGGGAACTGATGAGCAGTTCTTC
TRBJ1-2	TRBV23-1	once	TRBD1	CASIQGYYGYTF	TGCGCCAGCATACAGGGGTACTATGGCTACACCTTC
TRBJ2-1	TRBV7-9	once	TRBD2	CASSPHGTRLNEQFF	TGTGCCAGCAGCCCCCACGGGACTAGACTCAATGAGCAGTTCTTC
TRBJ2-7	TRBV28	-	-	CASSFSVTYEQYF	TGTGCCAGCAGTTTTTCGGTTACCTACGAGCAGTACTTC
TRBJ1-3	TRBV18	-	-	CASSPSLSGGGGNTIYF	TGTGCCAGCTCACCAAGCTTGTCAGGAGGCGGCGGAAACACCATATATTTT
TRBJ2-4	TRBV30	-	-	CAWAGRVTGRRAKNIQYF	TGTGCCTGGGCTGGGCGGGTCACCGGACGGCGGGCCAAAAACATTCAGTACTTC
TRBJ2-3	TRBV27	-	-	CASSLVSSWGTDTQYF	TGTGCCAGCAGTTTAGTATCTAGCTGGGGCACAGATACGCAGTATTTT
TRBJ2-2	TRBV4-1	few	TRBD1	CASSHPGQGRTGELFF	TGCGCCAGCAGCCATCCCGGACAGGGAAGGACCGGGGAGCTGTTTTTT
TRBJ2-7	TRBV29-1	once	-	CSVVTGGRGRHEQYF	TGCAGCGTCGTGACGGGGGGCCGAGGACGCCACGAGCAGTACTTC
TRBJ2-2	TRBV18	-	-	CASLTGLNTGELFF	TGTGCCAGCTTAACCGGGTTAAACACCGGGGAGCTGTTTTTT
TRBJ1-1	TRBV27	-	-	CASSPSWRPSEAFF	TGTGCCAGCAGTCCTTCGTGGAGGCCTTCTGAAGCTTTCTTT
TRBJ2-7	TRBV11-2	-	-	CASSLVVGQYF	TGTGCCAGCAGCTTAGTGGTCGGGCAGTACTTC
TRBJ1-4	TRBV6-5	-	-	CASSYSSGTNEKLFF	TGTGCCAGCAGTTACTCGAGCGGTACTAATGAAAAACTGTTTTTT
TRBJ2-1	TRBV6-4	-	-	CASSEQARNEQFF	TGTGCCAGCAGTGAACAGGCACGCAATGAGCAGTTCTTC
TRBJ1-2	TRBV4-1	-	TRBD1	CASSQGQGGNYGYTF	TGCGCCAGCAGCCAAGGACAGGGGGGGAACTATGGCTACACCTTC
TRBJ2-1	TRBV4-2	-	TRBD2	CASSHRPGLVFNEQFF	TGTGCCAGCAGCCATAGACCCGGACTAGTCTTCAATGAGCAGTTCTTC
TRBJ1-1	TRBV6-1	-	-	CASSEGRSNTEAFF	TGTGCCAGCAGTGAAGGCAGATCTAACACTGAAGCTTTCTTT
TRBJ2-5	TRBV13	-	-	CASRLEGLEETQYF	TGTGCCAGCAGACTGGAGGGCCTAGAAGAGACCCAGTACTTC
TRBJ2-2	TRBV27	few	TRBD2	CASSRAGANTGELFF	TGTGCCAGCAGTCGAGCGGGAGCGAACACCGGGGAGCTGTTTTTT
TRBJ2-1	TRBV4-2	-	-	CASSQEATCEQFF	TGTGCCAGCAGCCAAGAAGCGACTTGCGAGCAGTTCTTC
TRBJ2-3	TRBV2	once	-	CASSEGPPEADTQYF	TGTGCCAGCAGTGAGGGCCCGCCGGAGGCAGATACGCAGTATTTT
TRBJ2-1	TRBV6-6	-	-	CASSYASYNEQFF	TGTGCCAGCAGTTACGCGTCCTACAATGAGCAGTTCTTC
TRBJ2-1	TRBV27	-	-	CSSSFPGLDYNEQFF	TGTTCCAGCAGTTTCCCGGGACTCGATTACAATGAGCAGTTCTTC
TRBJ2-3	TRBV18	-	-	CASRSGRGILDTQYF	TGTGCCAGCCGCAGCGGCAGGGGAATATTAGATACGCAGTATTTT
TRBJ2-7	TRBV7-9	-	-	CSSSFGGRINEQYF	TGTTCCAGCAGCTTCGGAGGGAGGATCAACGAGCAGTACTTC
TRBJ1-1	TRBV6-6	-	-	CASNTGGMNTEAFF	TGTGCCAGCAATACGGGGGGTATGAACACTGAAGCTTTCTTT
TRBJ1-5	TRBV9	-	-	CASSEGGINQPQHF	TGTGCCAGCAGTGAGGGGGGGATAAATCAGCCCCAGCATTTT
TRBJ2-4	TRBV11-2	-	TRBD2	CASSSTPSGRFAKNIQYF	TGTGCCAGCAGCTCAACCCCTAGCGGGAGGTTTGCCAAAAACATTCAGTACTTC
TRBJ2-3	TRBV5-4	few	TRBD2	CASSLTSGKGYF	TGTGCCAGCAGCCTGACTAGCGGGAAGGGGTATTTT
TRBJ1-1	TRBV28	-	-	CASSSRTRTKGDTEAFF	TGTGCCAGCAGTTCCCGAACCAGGACGAAGGGAGACACTGAAGCTTTCTTT
TRBJ2-7	TRBV18	once	-	CASSPGGARGLSYF	TGTGCCAGCTCACCTGGGGGGGCCAGGGGCTTGAGTTACTTC
TRBJ2-7	TRBV5-1	-	TRBD2	CASSLQTSGIEQYF	TGCGCCAGCAGCTTGCAGACTAGCGGGATTGAGCAGTACTTC
TRBJ1-1	TRBV27	-	-	CASSYGVNTEAFF	TGTGCCAGCAGTTATGGAGTGAACACTGAAGCTTTCTTT
TRBJ2-5	TRBV9	-	-	CASSPMGGRETQYF	TGTGCCAGCAGCCCCATGGGGGGTCGGGAGACCCAGTACTTC
TRBJ2-3	TRBV18	-	-	CASSPFWANTDTQYF	TGTGCCAGCTCACCTTTCTGGGCGAACACAGATACGCAGTATTTT
TRBJ2-1	TRBV5-1	-	-	CASSLLEPSYNEQFF	TGCGCCAGCAGCTTGTTGGAGCCGTCCTACAATGAGCAGTTCTTC
TRBJ2-6	TRBV27	-	TRBD2	CASSFRTSGISGANVLTF	TGTGCCAGCAGTTTTCGGACTAGCGGGATCTCTGGGGCCAACGTCCTGACTTTC
TRBJ2-3	TRBV7-2	-	-	CSSSLLVPSTDTQYF	TGTTCCAGCAGCTTACTAGTGCCTAGCACAGATACGCAGTATTTT
TRBJ2-2	TRBV7-9	few	-	CASSLAFDRDTGELFF	TGTGCCAGCAGCTTAGCTTTCGACAGAGACACCGGGGAGCTGTTTTTT